These T cell receptor beta chains were read from a single sample in a study of OX40 agonist ivuxolimab in advanced cancers. Here immunoSEQ multiplex PCR was the method, and the copy in TCRdb shows in-frame clones only, minus some. The sample yields 30,000 to 40,000 clones, roughly four fifths seen once. The sequenced sample was CD4+ or CD8+ T cells sorted from blood, obtained in a trial of the OX40 agonist ivuxolimab. The receptors here all came from an adult with an advanced solid tumor such as melanoma, head and neck, liver or kidney cancer. Each CDR3 is given with its conserved first and last residue. D genes are given only for firm matches. The listing skips clone size in some rows; elsewhere it reads once, few, many or a size class.

clone size	D gene	V gene	J gene	CDR3 protein	CDR3 DNA
-	-	TRBV28	TRBJ1-5	CASSSLNQPQHF	TGTGCCAGCAGTTCCCTCAATCAGCCCCAGCATTTT
-	TRBD1	TRBV7-3	TRBJ2-1	CASSLSQGAGEQFF	TGTGCCAGCAGCTTAAGTCAGGGGGCGGGTGAGCAGTTCTTC
-	-	TRBV29-1	TRBJ2-1	CSVVIPGRGTLNEQFF	TGCAGCGTTGTGATTCCTGGTAGAGGGACCCTGAATGAGCAGTTCTTC
-	TRBD1	TRBV7-6	TRBJ1-1	CASSLGQGGNTEAFF	TGTGCCAGCAGCTTAGGACAGGGGGGGAACACTGAAGCTTTCTTT
-	-	TRBV4-1	TRBJ1-1	CASSQGGSGANAFF	TGCGCCAGCAGCCAAGGGGGTTCAGGGGCTAATGCTTTCTTT
-	TRBD1	TRBV5-1	TRBJ1-1	CASSLLLMGQAEAFF	TGCGCCAGCAGCCTACTATTAATGGGACAGGCCGAAGCTTTCTTT
-	-	TRBV19	TRBJ2-1	CASSRRGNEQFF	TGTGCCAGTAGTAGGAGGGGAAATGAGCAGTTCTTC
-	-	TRBV6-5	TRBJ1-3	CASSKNRASGNTIYF	TGTGCCAGCAGTAAAAACAGGGCCTCTGGAAACACCATATATTTT
once	TRBD1	TRBV15	TRBJ2-1	CATSTPGQVDNERVF	TGTGCCACCAGCACCCCGGGACAGGTTGACAATGAGCGAGTCTTC
-	-	TRBV11-1	TRBJ2-7	CASSLSGTVYEQYF	TGTGCCAGCAGCTTATCAGGGACCGTCTACGAGCAGTACTTC
once	TRBD1	TRBV5-5	TRBJ1-4	CASSLGWGQLNEKLFF	TGTGCCAGCAGCTTGGGTTGGGGACAGTTAAATGAAAAACTGTTTTTT
-	-	TRBV6-5	TRBJ2-7	CATARANPYEQYF	TGTGCCACCGCCCGGGCCAATCCCTACGAGCAGTACTTC
-	TRBD2	TRBV14	TRBJ2-3	CASSQASSTSWSDTQYF	TGTGCCAGCAGCCAAGCGTCATCGACTAGCTGGTCAGATACGCAGTATTTT
once	-	TRBV5-1	TRBJ2-5	CASSLGPQETQYF	TGCGCCAGCAGCTTGGGCCCCCAAGAGACCCAGTACTTC
-	TRBD2	TRBV18	TRBJ2-7	CASSPGLVSGEQYF	TGTGCCAGCTCACCGGGACTAGTAAGCGGCGAGCAGTACTTC
-	-	TRBV6-5	TRBJ1-1	CASSYGGNTEAFF	TGTGCCAGCAGTTACGGAGGGAACACTGAAGCTTTCTTT
once	-	TRBV11-2	TRBJ2-3	CASSLTGASFTDTQYF	TGTGCCAGCAGCTTAACGGGGGCGAGCTTCACAGATACGCAGTATTTT
-	-	TRBV6-5	TRBJ2-7	CASSFYEQYF	TGTGCCAGCAGTTTTTACGAGCAGTACTTC
-	-	TRBV18	TRBJ2-1	CASSPPSRGNEQFF	TGTGCCAGCTCACCACCTTCCAGGGGTAATGAGCAGTTCTTC
-	-	TRBV6-6	TRBJ2-2	CASRPTGRENTGELFF	TGTGCCAGCAGACCGACAGGTCGTGAAAACACCGGGGAGCTGTTTTTT
-	TRBD1	TRBV7-3	TRBJ2-1	CASSPPDRSSYNEQFF	TGTGCCAGCAGCCCGCCGGACAGGAGCTCCTACAATGAGCAGTTCTTC
-	-	TRBV2	TRBJ1-1	CASRWAGRGTEAFF	TGTGCCAGCAGGTGGGCAGGGCGGGGGACTGAAGCTTTCTTT
-	TRBD2	TRBV6-6	TRBJ2-7	CASSYDRGTNEQYF	TGTGCCAGCAGTTACGACCGGGGGACTAACGAGCAGTACTTC
-	-	TRBV4-2	TRBJ2-7	CASSWASLSSYEQYF	TGTGCCAGCAGCTGGGCGTCCTTGAGCTCCTACGAGCAGTACTTC
-	-	TRBV6-1	TRBJ1-2	CASSGYQGNYGYTF	TGTGCCAGCAGTGGCTACCAGGGAAACTATGGCTACACCTTC
-	TRBD1	TRBV5-1	TRBJ2-1	CASSPTGQAYNEQFF	TGCGCCAGCAGCCCGACAGGGCAGGCCTACAATGAGCAGTTCTTC
-	TRBD2	TRBV18	TRBJ2-1	CASSPGLAGIDEQFF	TGTGCCAGCTCACCCGGGCTAGCGGGTATTGATGAGCAGTTCTTC
-	-	TRBV6-5	TRBJ2-1	CASKVQVGSYNEQFF	TGTGCCAGCAAAGTCCAGGTTGGATCCTACAATGAGCAGTTCTTC
-	TRBD2	TRBV6-5	TRBJ2-1	CASSYGAGGGYEQFF	TGTGCCAGCAGTTATGGAGCGGGGGGGGGCTATGAGCAGTTCTTC
few	-	TRBV4-1	TRBJ1-1	CASSQERMNTEAFF	TGCGCCAGCAGCCAAGAGAGGATGAACACTGAAGCTTTCTTT
-	TRBD1	TRBV5-1	TRBJ2-1	CASSLEGDRYNEQFF	TGCGCCAGCAGCTTGGAGGGGGACAGATACAATGAGCAGTTCTTC
few	TRBD1	TRBV10-2	TRBJ1-5	CASSERTGYSNQPQHF	TGCGCCAGCAGTGAAAGGACAGGGTATAGCAATCAGCCCCAGCATTTT
few	-	TRBV15	TRBJ1-4	CATSRENRGFEKLFF	TGTGCCACCAGCAGAGAGAATCGAGGGTTTGAAAAACTGTTTTTT
-	-	TRBV5-1	TRBJ1-2	CASSSRDPGLSNYGYTF	TGCGCCAGCAGCTCCCGGGACCCTGGTCTTTCTAACTATGGCTACACCTTC
few	TRBD1	TRBV5-4	TRBJ1-4	CASSFHRDRGRDNEKLFF	TGTGCCAGCAGCTTTCACCGGGACAGGGGGCGCGATAATGAAAAACTGTTTTTT
-	-	TRBV28	TRBJ2-5	CASSLPGNIQETQYF	TGTGCCAGCAGTTTACCGGGGAACATCCAAGAGACCCAGTACTTC
-	-	TRBV5-6	TRBJ2-7	CASSLVPGTYEQYF	TGTGCCAGCAGCTTGGTCCCAGGGACATACGAGCAGTACTTC
-	-	TRBV5-1	TRBJ2-4	CASSLEYSLARLAKNIQYF	TGCGCCAGCAGCTTGGAGTACAGTCTGGCGAGGCTAGCCAAAAACATTCAGTACTTC
-	-	TRBV19	TRBJ1-3	CASRTQSGDYGNTIYF	TGTGCCAGCCGCACCCAGTCAGGGGACTATGGAAACACCATATATTTT
-	TRBD1	TRBV5-8	TRBJ1-4	CASSRTGISEKLFF	TGTGCCAGCAGCAGGACAGGGATAAGTGAAAAACTGTTTTTT
-	-	TRBV6-5	TRBJ2-5	CASSYSYRRETQYF	TGTGCCAGCAGTTACTCTTACAGGAGAGAGACCCAGTACTTC
-	-	TRBV30	TRBJ2-1	CAWSGLGRNEQFF	TGTGCCTGGAGTGGGCTAGGTAGGAATGAGCAGTTCTTC
-	TRBD2	TRBV5-1	TRBJ2-5	CASSLGLAPQETQYF	TGCGCCAGCAGCCTGGGACTAGCGCCGCAAGAGACCCAGTACTTC
-	TRBD2	TRBV4-2	TRBJ2-7	CASSPTKTSGVYEQYF	TGTGCCAGCAGCCCAACAAAGACTAGCGGGGTTTACGAGCAGTACTTC
-	-	TRBV5-1	TRBJ2-5	CASSLNTGPQETQYF	TGCGCCAGCAGCTTGAATACTGGACCGCAAGAGACCCAGTACTTC
-	-	TRBV4-1	TRBJ1-3	CASSQVAQRGNTIYF	TGCGCCAGCAGCCAAGTTGCGCAACGGGGAAACACCATATATTTT
-	TRBD1	TRBV5-4	TRBJ2-2	CASTEGRGLTGELFF	TGTGCCAGCACTGAGGGCAGGGGGCTCACCGGGGAGCTGTTTTTT
once	-	TRBV5-1	TRBJ1-6	CASSLDTANSPLHF	TGCGCCAGCAGCTTGGATACAGCTAATTCACCCCTCCACTTT
-	TRBD1	TRBV6-1	TRBJ2-7	CASSDGQGIHEQYF	TGTGCCAGCAGTGACGGACAGGGGATCCACGAGCAGTACTTC
-	TRBD1	TRBV10-3	TRBJ2-6	CAIKGTGQTSSGANVLTF	TGTGCCATCAAGGGGACGGGACAGACGAGCTCTGGGGCCAACGTCCTGACTTTC